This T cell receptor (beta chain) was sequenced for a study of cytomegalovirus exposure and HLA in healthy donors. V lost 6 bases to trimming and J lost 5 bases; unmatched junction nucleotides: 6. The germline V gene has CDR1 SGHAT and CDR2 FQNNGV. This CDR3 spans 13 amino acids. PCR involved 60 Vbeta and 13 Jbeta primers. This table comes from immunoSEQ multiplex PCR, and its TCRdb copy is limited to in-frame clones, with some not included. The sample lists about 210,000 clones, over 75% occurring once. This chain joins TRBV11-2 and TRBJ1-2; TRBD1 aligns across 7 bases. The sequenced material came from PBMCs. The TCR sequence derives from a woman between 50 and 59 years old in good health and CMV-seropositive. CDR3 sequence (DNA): TGTGCCAGCAGACCGACAGGGCGATATGGCTACACCTTC. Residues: CASRPTGRYGYTF. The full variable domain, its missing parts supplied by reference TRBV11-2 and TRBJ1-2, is EAGVAQSPRYKIIEKRQSVAFWCNPISGHATLYWYQQILGQGPKLLIQFQNNGVVDDSQLPKDRFSAERLKGVDSTLKIQPAKLEDSAVYLCASRPTGRYGYTFGSGTRLTVV.